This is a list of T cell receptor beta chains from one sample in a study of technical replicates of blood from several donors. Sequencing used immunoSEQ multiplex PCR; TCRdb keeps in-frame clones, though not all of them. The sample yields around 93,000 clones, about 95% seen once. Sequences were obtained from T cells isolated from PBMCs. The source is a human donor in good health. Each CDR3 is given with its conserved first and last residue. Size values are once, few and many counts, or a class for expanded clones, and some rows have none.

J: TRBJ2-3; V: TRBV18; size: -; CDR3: CASSPSRQGTDTQYF
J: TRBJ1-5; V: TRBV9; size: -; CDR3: CASSVGGGDSAQPQHF
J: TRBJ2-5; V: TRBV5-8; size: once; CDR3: CASSRRAVETQYF
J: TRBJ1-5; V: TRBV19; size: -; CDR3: CASSIDSFNQPQHF
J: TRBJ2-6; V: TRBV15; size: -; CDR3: CATQRDISSGANVLTF
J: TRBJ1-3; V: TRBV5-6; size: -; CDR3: CASSVRDGNTIYF
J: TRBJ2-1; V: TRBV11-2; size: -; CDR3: CASSSRDYYNEQFF
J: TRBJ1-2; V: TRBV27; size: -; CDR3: CASTWGGMYGYTF
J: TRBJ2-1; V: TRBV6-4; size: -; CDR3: CASLPGLAGEDEQFF
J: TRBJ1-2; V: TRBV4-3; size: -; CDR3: CASSQGTVNNYGYTF
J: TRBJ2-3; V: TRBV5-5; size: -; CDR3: CASSFTSGVSTDTQYF
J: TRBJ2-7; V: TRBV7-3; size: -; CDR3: CASSLEPLREQYF
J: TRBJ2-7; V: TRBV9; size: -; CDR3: CASSVVSSDRAMYEQYF
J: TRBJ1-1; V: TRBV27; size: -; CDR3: CASSLTRGVKNTEAFF
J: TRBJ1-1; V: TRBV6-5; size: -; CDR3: CASRQTTGAEAFF
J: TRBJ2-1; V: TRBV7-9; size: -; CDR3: CASSLALRGGDEQFF
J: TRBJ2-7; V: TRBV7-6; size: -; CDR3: CASSLGGMTYEQYF
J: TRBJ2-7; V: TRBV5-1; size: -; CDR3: CASSIPSGGPYEQYF
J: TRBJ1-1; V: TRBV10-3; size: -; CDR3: CAISESWTGGPEAFF
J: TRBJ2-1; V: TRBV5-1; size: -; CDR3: CASSPQRPLGNEQFF
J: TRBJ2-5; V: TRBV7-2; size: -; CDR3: CASSSTGAGETQYF
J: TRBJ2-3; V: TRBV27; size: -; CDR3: CASSLYSGIVADTQYF
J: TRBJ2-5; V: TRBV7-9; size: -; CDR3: CASSFGEETQYF
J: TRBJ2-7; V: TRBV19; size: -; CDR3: CASSTTVSTYEQYF
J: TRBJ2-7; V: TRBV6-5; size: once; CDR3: CASSSTGVTSYEQYF
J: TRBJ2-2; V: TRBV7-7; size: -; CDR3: CASSRGNANTGELFF
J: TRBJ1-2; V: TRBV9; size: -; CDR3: CASSVGPPRQNYGYTF
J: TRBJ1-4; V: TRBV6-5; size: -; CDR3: CASSYSTGSNEKLFF
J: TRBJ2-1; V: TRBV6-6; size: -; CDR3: CASSFLERFNEQFF
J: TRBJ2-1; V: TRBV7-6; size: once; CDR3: CASSHRVTSGRDNEQFF
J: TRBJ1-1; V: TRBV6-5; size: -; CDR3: CASSYSMEGLSTEAFF
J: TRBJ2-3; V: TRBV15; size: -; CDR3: CATSRVVILSASLPTDTQYF
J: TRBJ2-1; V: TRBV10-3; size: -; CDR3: CAISESKVLAGGGEQFF
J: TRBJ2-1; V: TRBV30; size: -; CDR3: CAWRGLAGGGEQFF
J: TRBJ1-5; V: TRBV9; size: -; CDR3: CASSVAGQGGQPQHF
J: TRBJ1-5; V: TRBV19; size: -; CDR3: CASSREDRDSQPQHF
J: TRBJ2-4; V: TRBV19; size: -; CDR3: CASSSDREDIQYF
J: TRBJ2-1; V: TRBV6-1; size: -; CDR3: CASSELGLGDNEQFF
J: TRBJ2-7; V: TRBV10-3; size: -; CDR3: CATGTSGSNEQYF
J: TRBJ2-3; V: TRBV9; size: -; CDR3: CASSSPRSPDTQYF
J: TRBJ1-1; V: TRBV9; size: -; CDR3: CASSVGGGGEAFF
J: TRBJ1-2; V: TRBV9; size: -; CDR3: CASSRQGGLYGYTF
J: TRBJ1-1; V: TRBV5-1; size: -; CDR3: CASSFNEGTVTEAFF
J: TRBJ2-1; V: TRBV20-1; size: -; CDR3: CSAGPEQFF
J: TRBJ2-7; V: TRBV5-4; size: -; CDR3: CASRSGRSSYEQYF
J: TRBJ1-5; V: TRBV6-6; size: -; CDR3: CASENPGSKDQPQHF
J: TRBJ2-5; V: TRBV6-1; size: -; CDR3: CASSEGVSLATGETQYF
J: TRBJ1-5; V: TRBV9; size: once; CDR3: CASSLGHGYQPQHF
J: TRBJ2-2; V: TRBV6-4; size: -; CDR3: CASSSGQYPLGELFF
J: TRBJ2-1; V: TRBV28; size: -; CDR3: CASLGLAGANEQFF
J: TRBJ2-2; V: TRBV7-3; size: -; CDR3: CASSLGFTGGVPNTGELFF